Following are 26 T cell receptor beta chains from one sample sequenced in a study of T cells in Graves' hyperthyroidism and ophthalmopathy. Amplified TCR beta CDR3 regions derived from RNA transcripts. First-round RT-PCR targeting the TCR CDR3 was performed with the HTBI primer set. In TCRdb, the multiplex PCR reads were re-called with MiXCR into one record per CDR3 protein. The data hold under 250,000 distinct CDR3 sequences, with around 25% observed a single time. The sample consisted of blood. These receptors came from a woman aged 40 to 50 with Graves' ophthalmopathy.

This clonotype has ten or more counts. CDR3: CASSLNSNQPQHF. Written as DNA, the CDR3 is TGTGCCAGCAGCTTAAATAGCAATCAGCCCCAGCATTTT. V usage is TRBV7-2 and J usage is TRBJ1-5, with unresolved D. This CDR3 is built from 13 residues. With 2 bases removed from V and 0 bases from J, the gap between germline ends came to 2 bases. Germline V CDR1 and CDR2: SGHTA, FQGNSA. Complete variable domain (other parts from reference TRBV7-2 and TRBJ1-5): GAGVSQSPSNKVTEKGKDVELRCDPISGHTALYWYRQSLGQGLEFLIYFQGNSAPDKSGLPSDRFSAERTGGSVSTLTIQRTQQEDSAVYLCASSLNSNQPQHFGDGTRLSIL.

This clonotype has ten or more counts. This chain joins TRBV7-3 and TRBJ2-7; perhaps TRBD2 as D (5 bases). V was trimmed by 3 bases and J by 6 bases, leaving 15 bases between them. The germline V gene has CDR1 SGHTA and CDR2 FQGTGA. CDR3 length equals 14 residues. CDR3 DNA sequence: TGTGCCAGCAGCTTGGGCGGAGTAGCGAGCGAGCAGTACTTC. This sequence encodes CASSLGGVASEQYF. The full variable domain, completed using reference TRBV7-3 and TRBJ2-7, is GAGVSQTPSNKVTEKGKYVELRCDPISGHTALYWYRQSLGQGPEFLIYFQGTGAADDSGLPNDRFFAVRPEGSVSTLKIQRTERGDSAVYLCASSLGGVASEQYFGPGTRLTVT.

There are many counts of this clonotype. J is TRBJ2-7 and V is TRBV5-1; D unclear. Trimming took off 4 bases at V and 2 bases at J, with 13 bases between the two ends. This CDR3 has 14 residues. Looked up from germline, CDR1 is SGHRS and CDR2 is YFSETQ. In DNA form, the CDR3 reads TGCGCCAGCAGCCCCATGGCTCCTACCTACGAGCAGTACTTC. It yields the protein CASSPMAPTYEQYF. Full variable domain (missing parts from reference TRBV5-1 and TRBJ2-7): KAGVTQTPRYLIKTRGQQVTLSCSPISGHRSVSWYQQTPGQGLQFLFEYFSETQRNKGNFPGRFSGRQFSNSRSEMNVSTLELGDSALYLCASSPMAPTYEQYFGPGTRLTVT.

This clonotype came up a few times. This rearrangement joins TRBV20-1 to TRBJ2-2; 11 positions agree with TRBD1. The V gene's germline CDR1 is DFQATT and CDR2 SNEGSKA (reference sequence). The CDR3 consists of 17 residues. The trim removed 6 bases at V and 3 bases at J, leaving 12 bases unmatched. CDR3 bases: TGCAGTGCCCTCGGGATCGGGACAGGGGGTTACACCGGGGAGCTGTTTTTT. It encodes CSALGIGTGGYTGELFF.

The table lists this clonotype with many counts. CDR3 DNA: TGTGCCAGTAGTACGGGACAGACCACCGGGGAGCTGTTTTTT. It is translated as CASSTGQTTGELFF. The chain has TRBV19 and TRBJ2-2, with 7 bases fitting TRBD1. This CDR3 is 14 amino acids long. Germline trimming cut 4 bases from V and 4 bases from J; bases unmatched to any gene: 3. Germline lookup yields CDR1 LNHDA and CDR2 SQIVND (reference sequence).

This clonotype was recorded at least ten times. The rearrangement links TRBV11-2 to TRBJ1-1; 7 positions match TRBD1. V shed 5 bases and J 4 bases; nucleotides not matched to a gene: 7. This CDR3 has 14 amino acids. CDR1 is SGHAT and CDR2 is FQNNGV in the germline V gene. CDR3 in amino acids: CASSPGGSGTEAFF. DNA for the CDR3: TGTGCCAGCAGCCCAGGGGGGTCTGGCACTGAAGCTTTCTTT.

This clonotype was detected many times. The CDR3 sequence: CASSQPPSGNTIYF. For the CDR3, the DNA is TGTGCCAGCAGCCAACCCCCCTCTGGAAACACCATATATTTT. V is TRBV4-2 and J is TRBJ1-3; D unresolved. The CDR3 length is 14 residues. The germline CDR1 and CDR2 sequences are LGHNA and YNFKEQ. Trimming cost V 2 bases and J 0 bases, with 5 bases left between them.

On this clonotype: A much bigger clone sits one base away, suggesting this may be a read error. This chain links TRBV7-8 with TRBJ2-5, with 8 bases lining up with TRBD2. The CDR3 totals 15 residues. Germline CDR1 is SGHVS and CDR2 is FQNEAQ. The trim removed 0 bases at V and 5 bases at J, leaving 5 bases unmatched. CDR3: CASSLARGGLETQYF. In DNA form, the CDR3 reads TGTGCCAGCAGCTTAGCCCGCGGGGGGCTCGAGACCCAGTACTTC.

This clonotype has ten or more counts. This chain connects TRBV7-3 to TRBJ2-5; D gene ambiguous. The germline gives CDR1 SGHTA, CDR2 FQGTGA. V lost 1 base and J 5 bases, leaving 14 bases between the germline ends. The CDR3 loop spans 15 amino acids. CDR3 residues: CASSLRGGARETQYF. The CDR3 nucleotides are TGTGCCAGCAGCTTAAGAGGCGGCGCTCGGGAGACCCAGTACTTC.

This clonotype has at least ten counts. The CDR3 DNA follows: TGCAGTGCAGACGACAGGGACCTCGCTAACTATGGCTACACCTTC. Protein sequence: CSADDRDLANYGYTF. V usage is TRBV20-1 and J usage is TRBJ1-2; 7 positions agree with TRBD1. The length of the CDR3 is 15 residues. Trimming cost V 6 bases and J 0 bases; bases outside gene matches: 10. CDR1 and CDR2 (germline): DFQATT, SNEGSKA (reference sequence).

This clonotype was detected ten times or more. The chain combines TRBV5-1 with TRBJ2-7; D perhaps matches TRBD1 (5 bases). Trimming left V 3 bases short and J 3 bases short, with 16 bases between. The CDR3 extends over 15 amino acids. Per the germline V gene, CDR1 is SGHRS and CDR2 is YFSETQ. CDR3 region: CASSSDGTGYYEQYF. The CDR3 DNA follows: TGCGCCAGCAGCTCTGATGGTACAGGTTACTACGAGCAGTACTTC.

This clonotype was observed many times. The gene calls are TRBV28 and TRBJ2-7; no definite D call. The CDR3 runs 14 residues. The V gene lost 6 bases and the J gene lost 7 bases, with 19 bases spanning the gap. Germline V gene sequence: CDR1 MDHEN, CDR2 SYDVKM. CDR3 coding DNA: TGTGCCAGCAGACCGGGCCTAACAAGCTATGAGCAGTACTTC. Translated, it gives CASRPGLTSYEQYF.

This clonotype was counted at least ten times. The V and J genes are TRBV27 and TRBJ2-5, with D possibly being TRBD2 (7 bases). The length of the CDR3 is 13 residues. Germline V lookup: CDR1 MNHEY, CDR2 SMNVEV (reference sequence). The ends were cut back, 4 bases at V and 4 bases at J, with 10 bases in the middle. The CDR3 sequence is CASSSRGGETQYF. The CDR3 DNA follows: TGTGCCAGCAGTTCAAGGGGGGGAGAGACCCAGTACTTC.

This clonotype was observed at least ten times. This chain uses TRBV28 with TRBJ1-6; D not certain. Germline assignment: CDR1 MDHEN and CDR2 SYDVKM. The CDR3 contains 12 residues. Trimming removed 7 bases at V and 14 bases at J, with 15 bases between. DNA for the CDR3: TGTGCCAGCACCTCAGTCAAGGCTTCCCTCCACTTT. It is translated as CASTSVKASLHF.

This clonotype was detected many times. J is TRBJ1-2 and V is TRBV4-2, with a weak D call TRBD1 (6 bases). Per germline, CDR1 LGHNA and CDR2 YNFKEQ. V lost 3 bases and J 4 bases, leaving 12 bases between the germline ends. The CDR3 consists of 14 residues. The CDR3 coding sequence is TGTGCCAGCAGCCACACAGGGTCAGTCTATGGCTACACCTTC. Protein product: CASSHTGSVYGYTF.

This clonotype was found many times. The V gene is TRBV28, the J gene TRBJ2-5, with D maybe TRBD2 (5 bases). There are 14 residues in the CDR3. The germline V gene has CDR1 MDHEN and CDR2 SYDVKM. V lost 3 bases to trimming and J lost 4 bases, with 12 bases between them. CDR3 nucleotide sequence: TGTGCCAGCAGTTTGCCTAGCTTCCGAGAGACCCAGTACTTC. Residues: CASSLPSFRETQYF.

This clonotype was picked up many times. This chain connects TRBV7-9 to TRBJ2-7; a weak D match, TRBD1 (5 bases). The CDR3 is 14 amino acids. V lost 1 base to trimming and J lost 2 bases, with 9 bases between them. Germline V CDR1 and CDR2: SEHNR, FQNEAQ (reference sequence). The CDR3 DNA sequence: TGTGCCAGCAGCTTAGTTACAGGAGCCTACGAGCAGTACTTC. Translated, it gives CASSLVTGAYEQYF.

This clonotype was detected many times. This sequence joins TRBV7-8 and TRBJ1-5, with D tentatively TRBD1 (5 bases). Germline CDR1 SGHVS, CDR2 FQNEAQ. V lost 3 bases, J lost 5 bases, and 11 bases lay in between. The CDR3 has 14 amino acids. CDR3 protein: CASSFWGIDQPQHF. In DNA form, the CDR3 reads TGTGCCAGCAGCTTCTGGGGGATAGATCAGCCCCAGCATTTT.

The chain joins TRBV12-3 or TRBV12-4 to TRBJ1-2; 7 bases align to TRBD1. This CDR3 region has 15 residues. J was trimmed by 4 bases and V by 3 bases; bases with no gene match: 8. CDR3 DNA sequence: TGTGCCAGCAGTTTGGGACCGACAGGGATCTATGGCTACACCTTC. Translating it yields CASSLGPTGIYGYTF.

Many counts were recorded for this clonotype. The J gene is TRBJ2-2, the V gene TRBV29-1, with 14 nucleotides matching TRBD2. The germline V gene encodes CDR1 SQVTM and CDR2 ANQGSEA. There are 17 residues in the CDR3. Trimming removed 0 bases from V and 6 bases from J; junction bases left unmatched: 6. DNA of the CDR3: TGCAGCGTTGAAGATCGGACTAGCGGGAGGTTCGCCGGGGAGCTGTTTTTT. It encodes CSVEDRTSGRFAGELFF.

This clonotype was found many times. The chain joins TRBV20-1 to TRBJ1-3; no clear D gene. This CDR3 is built from 15 residues. The V gene lost 0 bases and the J gene lost 0 bases, with 9 bases spanning the gap. Germline values: CDR1 DFQATT, CDR2 SNEGSKA (reference sequence). The DNA of the CDR3 is TGCAGTGCTAGAGATTGGGCAACCTCTGGAAACACCATATATTTT. This gives the protein CSARDWATSGNTIYF.

This chain joins TRBV7-2 and TRBJ2-4; D is uncertain. The CDR3 is 16 amino acids. CDR1 and CDR2 (germline): SGHTA, FQGNSA. The V end was cut by 5 bases, the J end by 0 bases, with 14 bases between. The CDR3 DNA reads TGTGCCAGCAGCCTCTCGGGTACGGTAGCCAAAAACATTCAGTACTTC. Amino acid sequence: CASSLSGTVAKNIQYF.

In this sample, this clonotype turned up many times. This sequence joins TRBV6-4 and TRBJ2-2, with TRBD2 as a possible D gene (5 bases). Per germline, CDR1 MRHNA and CDR2 SNTAGT. V lost 6 bases and J 3 bases, leaving 29 bases between the germline ends. The CDR3 is 20 residues long. The CDR3 DNA reads TGTGCCAGCAGACGCCCTACTAGTTTAAAGTTAGATCCGTACACCGGGGAGCTGTTTTTT. Translated: CASRRPTSLKLDPYTGELFF.

This clonotype was observed many times. CDR3 amino acids: CASSGAGVGQETQYF. In nucleotides, the CDR3 is TGCGCCAGCAGTGGAGCGGGAGTAGGGCAAGAGACCCAGTACTTC. This sequence joins TRBV5-1 and TRBJ2-5; 8 positions agree with TRBD2. In germline, CDR1 is SGHRS, CDR2 YFSETQ. Trimming took 5 bases from V and 2 from J; bases not matched to a gene: 8. This CDR3 has 15 amino acids.

This clonotype was counted at least ten times. The V call is TRBV29-1, the J call TRBJ2-7, with 7 bases matching TRBD2. V shed 2 bases, J shed 12 bases, and the junction held 16 bases outside the gene matches. Germline V CDR1 and CDR2: SQVTM, ANQGSEA. The CDR3 contains 14 residues. The CDR3, as DNA: TGCAGCGTTGAAAGCTCGGAAGTGGGAGGGCCTAGGTACTTC. Translated: CSVESSEVGGPRYF.

This clonotype was picked up many times. The V call is TRBV11-2, the J call TRBJ2-1, with 12 bases aligning to TRBD2. The CDR3 totals 13 residues. Losses at the gene ends were 8 bases for V and 7 bases for J; bases not matched to a gene: 3. The V gene's germline CDR1 is SGHAT and CDR2 FQNNGV. This CDR3 is CASATSGGNEQFF. The CDR3 nucleotides are TGTGCCAGCGCGACTAGCGGGGGAAATGAGCAGTTCTTC.